Below, 20 T cell receptor beta chains from the same sample are listed, as sequenced in a study of T cells in women clearing cervical HPV infection. Profiled with immunoSEQ multiplex PCR; TCRdb holds only in-frame clones, not every one. The data show around 19,000 clones, and the top ten clones hold about 5%. The specimen sequenced was blood buffy coat. The receptors come from a woman between 18 and 75 years old with a cervical HPV16 infection that either progressed to CIN3+ or cleared (not recorded which).

Points on this clone: The sequenced fragment ends 3 residues before the CDR3 boundary, so the rest is inferred from the germline J gene. The gene calls are TRBV6-2 or TRBV6-3 and TRBJ1-4; D gene unclear. Germline CDR1 reads MNHEY; CDR2 reads SVGEGT. This CDR3 has 13 amino acids. The CDR3 spells CASSYATNSPLFF. The covered CDR3 bases are TGTGCCAGCAGTTACGCGACTAATTCACCA.

As to this clone: The CDR3 end falls 3 residues outside the read, so it is completed with the germline J gene. The chain has TRBV20-1 and TRBJ2-3, with TRBD2 matching over 9 bases. Germline V gene data show CDR1 as DFQATT and CDR2 as SNEGSKA (reference sequence). This CDR3 has 14 residues. The CDR3 protein is CSASSGEGRETQYF. The CDR3 DNA, read in part, is TGCAGTGCCTCTAGCGGGGAAGGGCGAGAGACG.

Of note for this clone: Read sequence stops 3 residues before the CDR3 end, and the germline J gene provides the missing end. The chain combines TRBV5-1 with TRBJ1-1; D perhaps matches TRBD1 (6 bases). Germline CDR1 SGHRS, CDR2 YFSETQ. CDR3 length equals 13 residues. The ends were cut back, 2 bases at V and 4 bases at J, with 9 bases in the middle. The CDR3 region is CASSFQGPTEAFF. The sequenced part of the CDR3 DNA is TGCGCCAGCAGCTTCCAGGGGCCCACTGAA. Complete variable domain (other parts from reference TRBV5-1 and TRBJ1-1): KAGVTQTPRYLIKTRGQQVTLSCSPISGHRSVSWYQQTPGQGLQFLFEYFSETQRNKGNFPGRFSGRQFSNSRSEMNVSTLELGDSALYLCASSFQGPTEAFFGQGTRLTVV.

The covered CDR3 bases are TGTGCCAGCAGCTTGGCGGGGGGAGGCAATGAG. Translated, it gives CASSLAGGGNE. The whole CDR3 region reads CASSLAGGGNEQFF. The rearrangement joins TRBV7-9 to TRBJ2-1, with TRBD2 matching 8 bases. With the read ending 3 residues before the CDR3 end, the germline J gene is used to fill in that end. Unmatched junction bases numbered 4, after V lost 3 bases and J lost 6 bases. This CDR3 contains 14 residues. CDR1 SEHNR and CDR2 FQNEAQ come from the germline V gene (reference sequence). Together with reference TRBV7-9 and TRBJ2-1, the CDR3 gives the full variable domain: DTGVSQNPRHKITKRGQNVTFRCDPISEHNRLYWYRQTLGQGPEFLTYFQNEAQLEKSRLLSDRFSAERPKGSFSTLEIQRTEQGDSAMYLCASSLAGGGNEQFFGPGTRLTVL.

The covered CDR3 bases are TGCGCCAGCAGCTTGGGGCAGGGGAAGGAAGGTGAAAAA. Translation: CASSLGQGKEGEK. The full CDR3 sequence reads CASSLGQGKEGEKLFF. The rearrangement uses TRBV5-1 and TRBJ1-4, with D perhaps TRBD1 (6 bases). The CDR3 is cut off 3 residues early in the read; its end comes from the germline J gene. The CDR3 covers 16 residues. The ends were cut back, 0 bases at V and 7 bases at J, with 16 bases in the middle. Germline V lookup: CDR1 SGHRS, CDR2 YFSETQ.

Points on this clone: Read sequence stops 3 residues before the CDR3 end, and the germline J gene provides the missing end. V and J are TRBV14 and TRBJ2-4; tentative D call: TRBD1 (6 bases). The V and J ends lost 3 bases and 9 bases respectively, with 15 bases between them. The CDR3 is 14 amino acids. The germline V gene encodes CDR1 SGHDN and CDR2 FVKESK. The DNA read from the CDR3 is TGTGCCAGCAGCCAGGGGGCAGGCGGTGGCATT. It translates to CASSQGAGGGI. The complete CDR3 sequence is CASSQGAGGGIQYF. Full variable domain (rest looked up from reference TRBV14 and TRBJ2-4): EAGVTQFPSHSVIEKGQTVTLRCDPISGHDNLYWYRRVMGKEIKFLLHFVKESKQDESGMPNNRFLAERTGGTYSTLKVQPAELEDSGVYFCASSQGAGGGIQYFGAGTRLSVL.

CDR3 DNA, as far as it was read: TGTGCCAGCAGCTTCAGGACTAGCGGGCAAGAGACA. Amino acids: CASSFRTSGQET. The complete CDR3 reads CASSFRTSGQETAFF. The gene calls are TRBV7-9 and TRBJ1-1; D is ambiguous. The read finishes 3 residues shy of the CDR3 end, and the germline J gene is used to complete it. CDR1 is SEHNR, CDR2 FQNEAQ, per germline (reference sequence). CDR3 length: 15 amino acids.

In regard to this clone: At one end the junction does not follow the germline gene, possibly because of a read error. The read terminates 3 residues before the CDR3 end, so the remaining end is supplied by the germline J gene. This CDR3 is also generated by other DNA sequences in the sample. The chain combines TRBV18 with TRBJ2-5, with 8 bases aligning to TRBD2. CDR1 is KGHSH, CDR2 LQKENI, per germline. This CDR3 is built from 16 residues. The CDR3: CASSPLRGGFQETQYF. CDR3 bases read: TGTGCCAGCTCCCCACTCCGGGGGGGGTTCCAAGAGACC.

Regarding this clone: The CDR3 is cut off 3 residues early in the read; its end comes from the germline J gene. The chain uses TRBV12-3 or TRBV12-4 and TRBJ1-5; TRBD1 matches at 8 bases. This CDR3 region has 15 residues. J lost 1 base, V lost 6 bases, and 5 bases had no gene match. The CDR3 is CASSPDRASNQPQHF. Incomplete CDR3 DNA: TGTGCCAGCAGCCCGGACAGGGCGAGCAATCAGCCC.

Remarks on this clone: Read coverage stops 3 residues before the CDR3 terminus; the germline J gene supplies the remainder. The chain joins TRBV28 to TRBJ2-3; the D gene is possibly TRBD1 (5 bases). The V and J ends lost 3 bases and 0 bases respectively, with 10 bases between them. Per germline, CDR1 MDHEN and CDR2 SYDVKM. This CDR3 has 15 residues. The sequenced CDR3 bases are TGTGCCAGCAGTTTCGACAGATCTAGCACAGATACG. This gives the protein CASSFDRSSTDT. From start to end, the CDR3 is CASSFDRSSTDTQYF.

Judged by frequency, this clone is large. The read ends 3 residues early relative to the CDR3; the germline J gene fills the gap. This sequence joins TRBV20-1 and TRBJ1-5, with 7 bases matching TRBD1. CDR3 length equals 17 residues. Germline assignment: CDR1 DFQATT and CDR2 SNEGSKA (reference sequence). With V trimmed by 1 base and J by 0 bases, 9 bases remained unmatched. CDR3: CSARAGQRRYSNQPQHF. Partial CDR3 DNA: TGCAGTGCTAGAGCGGGACAGCGACGTTATAGCAATCAGCCC.

In the case of this clone: Coverage ceases 3 residues before the CDR3 finishes, and the germline J gene fills in the end. This sequence joins TRBV11-2 and TRBJ2-3; D is unclear. The CDR3 consists of 12 residues. The germline gives CDR1 SGHAT, CDR2 FQNNGV. The germline V and J ends were trimmed by 5 bases and 2 bases, with 5 bases remaining between them. The sequenced CDR3 bases are TGTGCCAGCAGCCTAAACACAGATACG. Amino acid sequence: CASSLNTDT. The complete CDR3 protein is CASSLNTDTQYF. Full variable domain (rest looked up from reference TRBV11-2 and TRBJ2-3): EAGVAQSPRYKIIEKRQSVAFWCNPISGHATLYWYQQILGQGPKLLIQFQNNGVVDDSQLPKDRFSAERLKGVDSTLKIQPAKLEDSAVYLCASSLNTDTQYFGPGTRLTVL.

With respect to this clone: The CDR3 end falls 3 residues outside the read, so it is completed with the germline J gene. This chain joins TRBV7-2 and TRBJ1-2; the D gene is possibly TRBD1 (6 bases). CDR3 length equals 14 residues. Germline-derived CDR1 and CDR2 are SGHTA and FQGNSA. The CDR3 region is CASSLGDMRPGYTF. CDR3 DNA (partial): TGTGCCAGCAGCTTAGGGGACATGAGACCCGGC.

Notes on this clone: The read ends 3 residues shy of where the CDR3 ends; the end is completed using the germline J gene. V is TRBV19 and J is TRBJ2-5, with a possible D match to TRBD1 (8 bases). V lost 4 bases to trimming and J lost 4 bases, with 13 bases between them. The CDR3 totals 14 residues. The germline V gene has CDR1 LNHDA and CDR2 SQIVND (reference sequence). Incomplete CDR3 DNA: TGTGCCAGTAGTAACTACAGGGGGGGAGAGACC. Its protein product is CASSNYRGGET. The full CDR3 is CASSNYRGGETQYF.

Notes on this clone: The sequenced fragment ends 3 residues before the CDR3 boundary, so the rest is inferred from the germline J gene. The J gene is TRBJ2-1, the V gene TRBV12-3 or TRBV12-4, with 11 nucleotides matching TRBD2. The CDR3 sequence is 15 residues long. V lost 2 bases, J lost 9 bases, and 6 bases stayed unmatched. The CDR3 bases that were read are TGTGCCAGCAGTTTATTACTAGCGGGGGAGGTTGAG. Its protein product is CASSLLLAGEVE. From start to end, the CDR3 is CASSLLLAGEVEQFF.

With respect to this clone: The CDR3 end falls 3 residues outside the read, so it is completed with the germline J gene. V and J are TRBV7-9 and TRBJ2-5; weak D call: TRBD1 (6 bases). The CDR3 extends over 15 amino acids. Germline lookup yields CDR1 SEHNR and CDR2 FQNEAQ (reference sequence). Trimming removed 1 base at V and 4 bases at J, with 13 bases between. Incomplete CDR3 DNA: TGTGCCAGCAGCTTAGTTCTGACAGGCCGAGAGACC. Its translation: CASSLVLTGRET. The full CDR3 reads CASSLVLTGRETQYF.

Of note for this clone: The read gets to within 3 residues of the CDR3 end, and the germline J gene fills in the rest. V and J are TRBV13 and TRBJ1-2, with D possibly being TRBD1 (5 bases). Trimming stripped 9 bases from V and 4 bases from J, with 12 bases between. The CDR3 totals 12 residues. CDR1 is PRHDT and CDR2 is FYEKMQ in the germline V gene (reference sequence). This CDR3 is CASSGESYGYTF. Partial CDR3 DNA: TGTGCCAGTTCGGGGGAAAGCTATGGC.

Notes on this clone: With the read ending 3 residues before the CDR3 end, the germline J gene is used to fill in that end. V is TRBV7-3 and J is TRBJ2-1; 12 bases line up with TRBD2. Germline CDR1 is SGHTA and CDR2 is FQGTGA. With 5 bases clipped from V and 7 bases from J, the junction kept 12 bases outside the gene matches. This CDR3 contains 17 residues. CDR3 protein: CASSVGPSGGARNEQFF. The sequenced CDR3 bases are TGTGCCAGCAGCGTAGGCCCTAGCGGGGGGGCCAGGAATGAG. Looking up the rest from reference TRBV7-3 and TRBJ2-1 gives the full variable domain: GAGVSQTPSNKVTEKGKYVELRCDPISGHTALYWYRQSLGQGPEFLIYFQGTGAADDSGLPNDRFFAVRPEGSVSTLKIQRTERGDSAVYLCASSVGPSGGARNEQFFGPGTRLTVL.

Regarding this clone: Read coverage stops 3 residues before the CDR3 terminus; the germline J gene supplies the remainder. This chain links TRBV30 with TRBJ2-2, with D maybe TRBD1 (5 bases). Trimming cost V 1 base and J 5 bases, with 11 bases left between them. Germline V gives CDR1 GTSNPN, CDR2 SVGIG (reference sequence). This CDR3 spans 14 amino acids. The CDR3 spells CAWSGGLVTGELFF. The covered CDR3 bases are TGTGCCTGGAGTGGGGGCCTCGTTACCGGGGAG.

This CDR3 reads CASSLTGNDYTF. The CDR3 bases that were read are TGTGCCAGCAGCCTTACAGGGAATGAC. This chain connects TRBV7-9 to TRBJ1-2, with a possible D match to TRBD1 (6 bases). The CDR3 goes on 3 residues after the read ends, and that part is filled in from the germline J gene. There are 12 residues in the CDR3. Germline V gene data show CDR1 as SEHNR and CDR2 as FQNEAQ (reference sequence).